These 20 T cell receptor beta chains share one sample of origin, sequenced in a study of cytomegalovirus exposure and HLA in healthy donors. Primers: 60 Vbeta forward and 13 Jbeta reverse. TCRdb's table, derived via immunoSEQ multiplex PCR, lists solely in-frame clones and lacks some. This table holds some 60,000 clones, approximately 75% found once. Material: PBMCs. These receptors were taken from a woman aged 25 to 39 in good health and CMV-seronegative.

V and J are TRBV5-1 and TRBJ2-7; possibly TRBD2 for D (6 bases). The CDR3 has 13 amino acids. Germline assignment: CDR1 SGHRS and CDR2 YFSETQ. Trimming removed 8 bases from V and 2 bases from J, with 14 bases in between. This CDR3 reads CASRGTGAYEQYF. As DNA, the CDR3 is TGCGCCAGTCGGGGGACGGGCGCCTACGAGCAGTACTTC.

The V gene is TRBV30, the J gene TRBJ1-1; TRBD1 matches 12 bases. The junction had 10 bases not matched to a gene; V was cut back by 5 bases and J by 3 bases. Germline V gene data show CDR1 as GTSNPN and CDR2 as SVGIG (reference sequence). This CDR3 has 16 residues. The CDR3 DNA reads as TGTGCCTGGGGGGACAGGGGGCGTGGGAGGGACACTGAAGCTTTCTTT. Its translation is CAWGDRGRGRDTEAFF.

The genes are TRBV7-2 and TRBJ2-7; D uncertain. CDR1 is SGHTA, CDR2 FQGNSA, per germline. Between the trimmed V and J ends, which lost 5 bases and 4 bases, there was a span of 9 bases. This CDR3 is 12 amino acids long. CDR3 nucleotide sequence: TGTGCCAGCAGCCAGGCCTCTTACGAGCAGTACTTC. Translation: CASSQASYEQYF.

The chain joins TRBV6-5 to TRBJ1-4; D not resolved. Germline CDR1 reads MNHEY; CDR2 reads SVGAGI. Trimming took off 6 bases at V and 11 bases at J, with 13 bases between the two ends. The CDR3 runs to 12 residues. CDR3: CASRFTSGKLFF. The CDR3 DNA sequence: TGTGCCAGCAGGTTCACCTCGGGGAAACTGTTTTTT.

This chain connects TRBV4-1 to TRBJ2-7, with D perhaps matching TRBD2 (5 bases). The CDR3 consists of 15 residues. In germline, CDR1 is MGHRA, CDR2 YSYEKL. V lost 5 bases to trimming and J lost 0 bases, with 14 bases between them. CDR3 in DNA: TGCGCCAGCAGCACGGAGGCACATCCCTCCTACGAGCAGTACTTC. Residues: CASSTEAHPSYEQYF.

This clone was seen once. This chain connects TRBV7-9 to TRBJ2-3; no reliable D call. Germline V lookup: CDR1 SEHNR, CDR2 FQNEAQ (reference sequence). V was pared by 3 bases and J by 1 base, with 8 bases between. This CDR3 has 14 amino acids. DNA for the CDR3: TGTGCCAGCAGCTTCCCTCGGGGCACAGATACGCAGTATTTT. Its translation is CASSFPRGTDTQYF.

This clone showed up just a few times. J is TRBJ1-1 and V is TRBV5-5; D not resolved. CDR1 is SGHKS and CDR2 is YYEKEE in the germline V gene (reference sequence). The CDR3 consists of 14 residues. V shed 2 bases and J shed 7 bases, with 15 bases lying between them. CDR3 nucleotide sequence: TGTGCCAGCAGCTTCCTGACTAGGGTAGATGAAGCTTTCTTT. Residues: CASSFLTRVDEAFF.

This clone was recorded once. V is TRBV4-1 and J is TRBJ2-1, with 8 bases that match TRBD2. The CDR3 covers 17 residues. J gave up 6 bases and V 7 bases, and 17 bases lay outside the gene matches. The germline V gene encodes CDR1 MGHRA and CDR2 YSYEKL. The CDR3 region is CASKWRIGAGVGNEQFF. In DNA, the CDR3 is TGCGCCAGCAAGTGGCGTATAGGAGCGGGAGTCGGCAATGAGCAGTTCTTC.

This clone has a single count. The chain employs TRBV19 and TRBJ2-2; 7 positions match TRBD2. The CDR3 sequence is 17 residues long. Germline lookup yields CDR1 LNHDA and CDR2 SQIVND (reference sequence). With 3 bases clipped from V and 6 bases from J, the junction kept 13 bases outside the gene matches. The CDR3 loop is CASSIIVLAEGAGELFF. The CDR3 DNA reads as TGTGCCAGTAGTATTATAGTGCTAGCGGAAGGGGCCGGGGAGCTGTTTTTT.

In DNA, the CDR3 is TGTGCCTGGACAGGGGTTGAGGAAAAACTGTTTTTT. It specifies CAWTGVEEKLFF. This chain links TRBV30 with TRBJ1-4, with D perhaps TRBD1 (6 bases). The CDR3 contains 12 residues. V shed 4 bases and J shed 8 bases, with 11 bases lying between them. Germline V lookup: CDR1 GTSNPN, CDR2 SVGIG (reference sequence).

This clone was picked up one time. CDR3: CASSSVGRETQYF. For the CDR3, the DNA is TGTGCCAGTAGTTCTGTCGGTCGGGAGACCCAGTACTTC. The gene calls are TRBV19 and TRBJ2-5; D not resolved. Germline V CDR1 and CDR2: LNHDA, SQIVND (reference sequence). This CDR3 is built from 13 residues. V was pared by 5 bases and J by 5 bases, with 12 bases between.

The rearrangement joins TRBV9 to TRBJ2-3; 7 bases align to TRBD1. Germline V gene lookup returns CDR1 SGDLS and CDR2 YYNGEE. The junction had 17 bases not matched to a gene; V was cut back by 0 bases and J by 4 bases. The CDR3 runs 19 residues. As DNA, the CDR3 is TGTGCCAGCAGCGTAGGTCGGCGCCTACAGGGGAATCTATCAGATACGCAGTATTTT. Translating it yields CASSVGRRLQGNLSDTQYF. The full variable domain, rest sourced from reference TRBV9 and TRBJ2-3, is DSGVTQTPKHLITATGQRVTLRCSPRSGDLSVYWYQQSLDQGLQFLIQYYNGEERAKGNILERFSAQQFPDLHSELNLSSLELGDSALYFCASSVGRRLQGNLSDTQYFGPGTRLTVL.

The rearrangement uses TRBV4-3 and TRBJ2-3, with 8 bases identical to TRBD1. The V gene's germline CDR1 is LGHNA and CDR2 YSLEER. The CDR3 is 16 amino acids. The J segment lost 0 bases and the V segment lost 4 bases, leaving 6 bases of the junction unmatched. The CDR3 DNA reads TGCGCCAGCAGCCTTCGGACAGGGTCAAGCACAGATACGCAGTATTTT. Residues: CASSLRTGSSTDTQYF.

The chain uses TRBV7-9 and TRBJ1-2, with TRBD1 matching 11 bases. This CDR3 has 14 residues. The trim removed 9 bases at V and 2 bases at J, leaving 5 bases unmatched. CDR1 and CDR2 from the germline V gene are SEHNR and FQNEAQ (reference sequence). In DNA, the CDR3 is TGTGCCAGTAGTAGGACAGGGGGCAACTATGGCTACACCTTC. This sequence encodes CASSRTGGNYGYTF.

The V and J genes are TRBV7-6 and TRBJ2-1; no reliable D call. Per the germline V gene, CDR1 is SGHVS and CDR2 is FNYEAQ. Trimming removed 1 base from V and 5 bases from J, with 12 bases in between. The CDR3 contains 15 residues. The CDR3 bases are TGTGCCAGCAGCTTAGACGAAAGCCTCGACAATGAGCAGTTCTTC. Translating gives CASSLDESLDNEQFF.

The gene calls are TRBV5-1 and TRBJ1-6; D possibly corresponds to TRBD1 (5 bases). The CDR3 loop spans 14 amino acids. The germline V and J ends were trimmed by 0 bases and 8 bases, with 9 bases remaining between them. Germline loops: CDR1 SGHRS, CDR2 YFSETQ. Here the CDR3 DNA reads TGCGCCAGCAGCTTGGAGGCAGGGTATTCACCCCTCCACTTT. Residues: CASSLEAGYSPLHF.

The rearrangement links TRBV5-1 to TRBJ2-3; no clear D gene. The CDR3 consists of 16 residues. The germline V gene has CDR1 SGHRS and CDR2 YFSETQ. The germline V and J ends were trimmed by 0 bases and 1 base, with 12 bases remaining between them. CDR3 sequence (DNA): TGCGCCAGCAGCTTGGACGCGCGGCAGCGCACAGATACGCAGTATTTT. The encoded protein is CASSLDARQRTDTQYF.

The chain uses TRBV19 and TRBJ2-1, with D possibly TRBD1 on 6 matching bases. V lost 0 bases and J lost 12, with 24 bases in between. This CDR3 spans 17 amino acids. Germline V gives CDR1 LNHDA, CDR2 SQIVND (reference sequence). CDR3 residues: CASSIDRGMDPSDGQFF. The CDR3 DNA follows: TGTGCCAGTAGTATAGATAGGGGGATGGACCCTTCGGATGGGCAGTTCTTC.

The chain links TRBV7-9 to TRBJ2-3; TRBD2 aligns across 8 bases. This CDR3 comprises 17 residues. Unmatched junction bases numbered 10, after V lost 3 bases and J lost 2 bases. Germline assignment: CDR1 SEHNR and CDR2 FQNEAQ (reference sequence). The CDR3 coding sequence is TGTGCCAGCAGCTTGAGCCCGGGACTAGGCCACACAGATACGCAGTATTTT. This translates into CASSLSPGLGHTDTQYF. Full variable domain (remainder filled in from reference TRBV7-9 and TRBJ2-3): DTGVSQNPRHKITKRGQNVTFRCDPISEHNRLYWYRQTLGQGPEFLTYFQNEAQLEKSRLLSDRFSAERPKGSFSTLEIQRTEQGDSAMYLCASSLSPGLGHTDTQYFGPGTRLTVL.

The chain couples TRBV10-3 to TRBJ2-1; TRBD1 matches at 9 bases. The junction had 6 bases not matched to a gene; V was cut back by 4 bases and J by 5 bases. The germline gives CDR1 ENHRY, CDR2 SYGVKD. The CDR3 contains 15 residues. CDR3 bases: TGTGCCATCAGTGGGACAGGGGAGCTCAACAATGAGCAGTTCTTC. The encoded protein is CAISGTGELNNEQFF.